The rows below give T cell receptor beta chains drawn from one sample of a study of blood T cell dynamics during melanoma immunotherapy. Data came from immunoSEQ multiplex PCR; TCRdb stores just in-frame clones and leaves some out. The sample carries over 9,000 clones, approximately 84% recorded once. The sample was blood, taken from a patient treated with checkpoint blockade. These receptors were taken from a human donor with melanoma. CDR3s include the opening cysteine and the closing phenylalanine or tryptophan. The D gene is left open where the match is weak. Clone size is shown for a subset of rows, as once, few, many or a class of expanded clone.

v_call,clone_size,j_call,d_call,cdr3_nt,cdr3_aa
TRBV11-1,-,TRBJ1-6,-,TGTGCCAGCAGCTTTACGACAGATAATTCACCCCTCCACTTT,CASSFTTDNSPLHF
TRBV6-6,-,TRBJ1-2,TRBD1,TGTGCCAGCAGCCTCGGACAGGGGAATGGCTACACCTTC,CASSLGQGNGYTF
TRBV2,-,TRBJ2-7,-,TGTGCCAGCTATGTTACAGGGACCTACGAGCAGTACTTC,CASYVTGTYEQYF
TRBV10-3,once,TRBJ2-3,TRBD2,TGTGCCACCGGAAGGACTAGCGGGGGGGAAATTTCGACAGATACGCAGTATTTT,CATGRTSGGEISTDTQYF
TRBV7-9,-,TRBJ1-6,-,TGTGCCAGCAGCTTAGGGCAGGGGTTCAGCTCCTATAATTCACCCCTCCACTTT,CASSLGQGFSSYNSPLHF
TRBV6-1,-,TRBJ2-7,-,TGTGCCAGCAGTCAAGAGGTAACGCCGGACGAGCAGTACTTC,CASSQEVTPDEQYF
TRBV4-3,-,TRBJ1-6,-,TGCGCCAGCAGCCAAGATCCGAGGGGAAATAATTCACCCCTCCACTTT,CASSQDPRGNNSPLHF
TRBV19,-,TRBJ2-3,-,TGTGCCAGTAGTATCGGAGGGAGGAGGGCAGATACGCAGTATTTT,CASSIGGRRADTQYF
TRBV6-6,-,TRBJ1-2,-,TGTGCCAGCAGTAACCAACAGGGCTCTAACTATGGCTACACCTTC,CASSNQQGSNYGYTF
TRBV4-2,-,TRBJ2-7,TRBD2,TGTGCCAGCAGCCAAGGAACCCTAGGCGGGAGAGCCTACGAGCAGTACTTC,CASSQGTLGGRAYEQYF
TRBV6-5,-,TRBJ1-5,TRBD1,TGTGCCAGCAGCCGGGACAGGGAGGCGCAGCCCCAGCATTTT,CASSRDREAQPQHF
TRBV7-3,-,TRBJ2-3,-,TGTGCCAGCAGCGCCACTAATCAGGGGGGGACAGATACGCAGTATTTT,CASSATNQGGTDTQYF
TRBV2,few,TRBJ1-2,-,TGTGCCAGCAGGGGGGAGGCTATAAGGGGCTACACCTTC,CASRGEAIRGYTF
TRBV30,-,TRBJ1-5,-,TGTGCCTGGAGTTTACGGGGGGCCCAGCATTTT,CAWSLRGAQHF
TRBV6-1,once,TRBJ1-6,-,TGTGCCAGCAGTGAACCCCGGAGTAATTCACCCCTCCACTTT,CASSEPRSNSPLHF
TRBV19,-,TRBJ1-1,-,TGTGCCAGTAGTAACAGGAGATTGAGGATTGAAGCTTTCTTT,CASSNRRLRIEAFF
TRBV5-4,-,TRBJ1-1,-,TGTGCCAGCAGCTTGCAGGGTAGGGCTGAAGCTTTCTTT,CASSLQGRAEAFF
TRBV6-5,-,TRBJ1-6,TRBD1,TGTGCCGGCTGGGACAGGACTAATTCACCCCTCCACTTT,CAGWDRTNSPLHF
TRBV7-9,-,TRBJ2-3,TRBD1,TGTGCCAGCAGCCCAAGGACAGGGGGCGCGACAGATACGCAGTATTTT,CASSPRTGGATDTQYF
TRBV11-2,-,TRBJ2-7,TRBD2,TGCGCCAGCAGCCAGGATGGAGCCGGGAGGCGTCCCGGCGAGCAGTACTTC,CASSQDGAGRRPGEQYF
TRBV7-3,-,TRBJ2-3,TRBD2,TGTGCCAGCAGACTGACTAGCGGGGGGACAGATACGCAGTATTTT,CASRLTSGGTDTQYF
TRBV5-1,-,TRBJ2-2,-,TGCGCCAGCACCGACCCCAGGCAGGCGGGCACCGGGGAGCTGTTTTTT,CASTDPRQAGTGELFF
TRBV5-1,-,TRBJ1-1,TRBD1,TGCGCCAGCAGCCCGGGACAGGAGATACTGTACACTGAAGCTTTCTTT,CASSPGQEILYTEAFF
TRBV9,-,TRBJ2-1,-,TGTGCCAGCAGCCCGTGGCGAGGACAGATCTACAATGAGCAGTTCTTC,CASSPWRGQIYNEQFF
TRBV4-1,-,TRBJ1-2,-,TGCGCCAGCAGCCAAGGAAGCAAGGGCTACACCTTC,CASSQGSKGYTF
TRBV6-6,-,TRBJ2-7,TRBD1,TGTGCCAGCAGCCGGGACAGGGGTTACGAGCAGTACTTC,CASSRDRGYEQYF
TRBV29-1,-,TRBJ1-2,-,TGCAGCGGCCTCTCGGAAGGCGACTATGGCTACACCTTC,CSGLSEGDYGYTF
TRBV10-3,-,TRBJ1-1,TRBD1,TGTGCCATCAGTGAGATCCCTACAGGGGGCACTGAAGCTTTCTTT,CAISEIPTGGTEAFF
TRBV9,-,TRBJ2-2,-,TGTGCCAGCAGCGTAACTAAAAACCAGGACTTATTGACCGGGGAGCTGTTTTTT,CASSVTKNQDLLTGELFF
TRBV6-1,-,TRBJ1-1,-,TGTGCCAGCAAGGGGACACCAAACACTGAAGCTTTCTTT,CASKGTPNTEAFF
TRBV28,-,TRBJ1-1,-,TGTGCCAGCAGTTTATGGTGGGGGGCCAACACTGAAGCTTTCTTT,CASSLWWGANTEAFF
TRBV6-5,-,TRBJ2-7,-,TGTGCCAGCAGTGGCGGGCAGTACTTC,CASSGGQYF
TRBV5-6,once,TRBJ1-6,-,TGTGCCAGCAGCTCGCAGAGTAATTCACCCCTCCACTTT,CASSSQSNSPLHF
TRBV29-1,once,TRBJ2-1,TRBD2,TGCAGCGCCTTTTATGGGAGGGGTCACAATGAGCAGTTCTTC,CSAFYGRGHNEQFF
TRBV7-8,-,TRBJ1-6,-,TGTGCCAGCAGCTTAAGGGCGGTTGGGAATTCACCCCTCCACTTT,CASSLRAVGNSPLHF
TRBV18,once,TRBJ1-1,-,TGTGCCAGCTCACCGTCGACAGGAATGAACACTGAAGCTTTCTTT,CASSPSTGMNTEAFF
TRBV7-6,few,TRBJ1-4,-,TGTGCCAGCAGCTTAGAGGCAGATAATGAAAAACTGTTTTTT,CASSLEADNEKLFF
TRBV4-3,-,TRBJ2-2,-,TGCGCCAGCAGCCAAGAAATGGGGGGCACCGGGGAGCTGTTTTTT,CASSQEMGGTGELFF
TRBV11-3,once,TRBJ1-3,-,TGTGCCAGCTCGGGGGGCGGTGGAAACACCATATATTTT,CASSGGGGNTIYF
TRBV6-5,-,TRBJ1-1,-,TGTGCCAGCAGTTACGTCCGGGCAGGGTCGGTTGAAGCTTTCTTT,CASSYVRAGSVEAFF
TRBV6-5,-,TRBJ1-4,-,TGTGCCAGCAGTTACTCGGAAACTAATGAAAAACTGTTTTTT,CASSYSETNEKLFF
TRBV7-2,-,TRBJ2-5,TRBD1,TGTGCCAGCAGCCGAGACAGGGGAGGAGAGACCCAGTACTTC,CASSRDRGGETQYF
TRBV7-2,-,TRBJ2-6,-,TGTGCCAGCAGCATAGGGGGGTCCGGGGCCAACGTCCTGACTTTC,CASSIGGSGANVLTF
TRBV9,medium-sized,TRBJ2-5,TRBD1,TGTGCCAGCAGCGCCGACGGACAGGGCCGCGAGACCCAGTACTTC,CASSADGQGRETQYF
TRBV9,once,TRBJ1-4,-,TGTGCCAGCAACTCTCTCGGAGCAACTAATGAAAAACTGTTTTTT,CASNSLGATNEKLFF
TRBV27,few,TRBJ2-3,-,TGTGCCAGCAGTCCACCCTCTCCGACAGGCCCAAGCACAGATACGCAGTATTTT,CASSPPSPTGPSTDTQYF
TRBV6-5,-,TRBJ2-3,TRBD2,TGTGCCAGCAGCCATAGCGGGGGGGCCCCAGATACGCAGTATTTT,CASSHSGGAPDTQYF
TRBV6-1,-,TRBJ1-3,-,TGTGCCAGCAGTGTAGCGTCGGGATTTGGAAACACCATATATTTT,CASSVASGFGNTIYF
TRBV5-5,once,TRBJ2-5,TRBD2,TGTGCCAGCAGCTTGGAGGCTAGCGGGGGGGCCGGGGAGACCCAGTACTTC,CASSLEASGGAGETQYF
TRBV27,-,TRBJ2-7,-,TGTGCCAGCAGTCAAACAGGTGGCGAGCAGTACTTC,CASSQTGGEQYF